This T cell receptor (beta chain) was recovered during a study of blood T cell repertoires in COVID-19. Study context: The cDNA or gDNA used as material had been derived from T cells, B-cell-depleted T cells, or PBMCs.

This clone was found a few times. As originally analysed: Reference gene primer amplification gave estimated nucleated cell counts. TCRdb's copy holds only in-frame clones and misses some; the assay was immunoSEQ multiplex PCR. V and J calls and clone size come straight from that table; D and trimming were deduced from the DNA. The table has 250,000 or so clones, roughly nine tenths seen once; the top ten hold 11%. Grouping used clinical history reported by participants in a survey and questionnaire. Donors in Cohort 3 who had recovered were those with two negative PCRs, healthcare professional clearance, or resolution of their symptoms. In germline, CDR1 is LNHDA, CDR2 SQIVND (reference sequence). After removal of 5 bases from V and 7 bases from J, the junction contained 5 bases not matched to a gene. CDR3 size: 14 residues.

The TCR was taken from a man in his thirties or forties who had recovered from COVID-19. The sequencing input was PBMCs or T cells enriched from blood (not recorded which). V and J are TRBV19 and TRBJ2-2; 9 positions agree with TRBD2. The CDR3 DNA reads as TGTGCCAGTAGTGTTAGCGGGAGAGGCGGGGAGCTGTTTTTT. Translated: CASSVSGRGGELFF.